This T cell receptor (beta chain) appears in the sequencing data of a study of T-cell reconstitution after alpha-beta-depleted transplantation in children. Unique molecular identifiers featured in how the TCRbeta library was prepared. TCRdb independently ran MiXCR on the PCR reads; one entry per CDR3 protein. The sample comprises 350,000 to 400,000 distinct CDR3 sequences, around 21% of which are singletons, and 3.8% rests with the top ten. The sequence derives from a human donor who donated a stem cell graft to a child with acute myeloid leukemia. Specimen: PBMCs from the stem cell graft donor, collected from the stem cell graft.

DNA of the CDR3: TGTGCCAGCAGCCAGCAGGGACTCGGTAGGGAGACCCAGTACTTC. Translation gives CASSQQGLGRETQYF. The chain links TRBV4-2 to TRBJ2-5; D perhaps matches TRBD2 (6 bases). The germline V and J ends were trimmed by 3 bases and 5 bases, with 16 bases remaining between them. Germline lookup yields CDR1 LGHNA and CDR2 YNFKEQ. The CDR3 length is 15 residues.